This T cell receptor beta chain derives from a study of vaccination and CD4 T cells after COVID-19. Across the study: Blood was drawn a median around 72 days post second dose, range 14 to 241. Spike peptides, overlapping and drawn from SARS-CoV-2, HCoV-NL63, HCoV-OC43 and HCoV-229E, were used to stimulate cells.

The Oncomine TCR Beta short-read assay sequenced DNA from cultured CD4+ T cells. From cultured CD4+ T cells, genomic DNA was extracted. A single record per CDR3 protein comes from TCRdb applying MiXCR to the PCR reads. The sample gives approximately 26,000 distinct CDR3 sequences, about 64% of which show up once; 4.5% to 5% is in the top ten. This clonotype was observed once. What it binds is unknown. Treatment in this sample: approximately 9-day PBMC culture with coronavirus spike peptide pools or control peptides (ViraFEST assay). Patients returned positive PCR results between March and December 2020, earlier than US Alpha, Beta and Delta variants. This CDR3 is built from 16 residues. Per germline, CDR1 MDHEN and CDR2 SYDVKM. The V end lost 2 bases, the J end lost 0 bases, and 11 bases lay between the germline ends.

Material: CD4+ T cells from blood, cultured in vitro. This rearrangement joins TRBV28 to TRBJ1-5, with D maybe TRBD1 (5 bases). The receptor was isolated from a human donor who had recovered from COVID-19. CDR3 coding DNA: TGTGCCAGCAGTTTAAAGCCAGGGTATAGCAATCAGCCCCAGCATTTT. It is translated as CASSLKPGYSNQPQHF. Filled out from reference TRBV28 and TRBJ1-5, the complete variable domain reads DVKVTQSSRYLVKRTGEKVFLECVQDMDHENMFWYRQDPGLGLRLIYFSYDVKMKEKGDIPEGYSVSREKKERFSLILESASTNQTSMYLCASSLKPGYSNQPQHFGDGTRLSIL.